These 24 T cell receptor beta chains came from one sample sequenced in a study of cytomegalovirus exposure and HLA in healthy donors. PCR primers comprised 60 Vbeta and 13 Jbeta primers. This table comes from immunoSEQ multiplex PCR, and its TCRdb copy is limited to in-frame clones, with some not included. The sample records tens of thousands of clones, 77% being singletons. Sequenced: PBMCs. These receptors all stem from a man aged 45-65 years in good health and CMV-seropositive.

This clone has only one observation. J is TRBJ2-7 and V is TRBV2; D might be TRBD1 (5 bases). CDR1 and CDR2 from the germline V gene are SNHLY and FYNNEI. Trimming took 5 bases from V and 4 from J, leaving 12 bases between them. The CDR3 is made up of 13 amino acids. The CDR3, as DNA: TGTGCCAGCAGTCTGGACAAACCATACGAGCAGTACTTC. Translation: CASSLDKPYEQYF. The full variable domain, with the rest looked up from reference TRBV2 and TRBJ2-7, is EPEVTQTPSHQVTQMGQEVILRCVPISNHLYFYWYRQILGQKVEFLVSFYNNEISEKSEIFDDQFSVERPDGSNFTLKIRSTKLEDSAMYFCASSLDKPYEQYFGPGTRLTVT.

V is TRBV6-5 and J is TRBJ1-1; D possibly corresponds to TRBD1 (5 bases). V was cut by 2 bases and J by 1 base, with 11 bases left in between. Germline CDR1 and CDR2: MNHEY and SVGAGI. The CDR3 runs to 15 residues. CDR3 bases: TGTGCCAGCAGTTACCCGGGACTCAGGAACACTGAAGCTTTCTTT. It yields the protein CASSYPGLRNTEAFF.

This chain connects TRBV29-1 to TRBJ1-2, with D maybe TRBD1 (5 bases). The CDR3 runs to 10 residues. V gave up 4 bases and J gave up 10 bases, with 10 bases separating them. Germline V gene lookup returns CDR1 SQVTM and CDR2 ANQGSEA. The CDR3 here is CSVADSYYTF. The CDR3 coding sequence is TGCAGCGTTGCCGACAGCTACTACACCTTC.

V is TRBV11-1 and J is TRBJ2-1, with D perhaps TRBD1 (5 bases). Germline V gene sequence: CDR1 SGHAT, CDR2 FQDESV (reference sequence). Trimming stripped 7 bases from V and 2 bases from J, with 15 bases between. This CDR3 has 15 residues. The CDR3 nucleotides are TGTGCCAGCACCTCGGTAGGGGATCCCTACAATGAGCAGTTCTTC. Protein sequence: CASTSVGDPYNEQFF.

This rearrangement joins TRBV10-3 to TRBJ2-7; tentative D call: TRBD1 (6 bases). Trimming took off 6 bases at V and 3 bases at J, with 12 bases between the two ends. CDR1 and CDR2 from the germline V gene are ENHRY and SYGVKD. The CDR3 sequence is 13 residues long. Here the CDR3 reads CAIRGDTDYEQYF. In DNA, the CDR3 is TGTGCCATCAGGGGGGACACCGACTACGAGCAGTACTTC.

The V gene is TRBV5-6, the J gene TRBJ2-5, with D maybe TRBD2 (6 bases). The end of the DNA fits TRBJ2-7 better, so the J call may be wrong. The CDR3 is made up of 15 amino acids. CDR1 SGHDT and CDR2 YYEEEE come from the germline V gene. The CDR3 region is CASSLGSGGSYEQYF. CDR3 nucleotides: TGTGCCAGCAGCTTGGGTAGCGGAGGCTCCTACGAGCAGTACTTC.

The chain employs TRBV21-1 and TRBJ2-5; the table names TRBD2, a call not compared with the DNA. The DNA end lines up better with TRBJ2-7; the J call may be wrong. TRBV21-1 is described as a pseudogene. This CDR3 is built from 16 residues. This CDR3 reads CASSKEREEENYEQYF. In DNA form, the CDR3 reads TGTGCCAGCAGCAAAGAGCGAGAAGAGGAGAATTACGAGCAGTACTTC.

The chain carries TRBV27 and TRBJ2-1; 12 bases align to TRBD2. With 0 bases clipped from V and 7 bases from J, the junction kept 4 bases outside the gene matches. CDR1 is MNHEY, CDR2 SMNVEV, per germline (reference sequence). This CDR3 comprises 16 residues. This chain's CDR3 is CASSLSQTSGSNEQFF. The CDR3 bases are TGTGCCAGCAGTTTATCGCAGACTAGCGGGAGTAATGAGCAGTTCTTC.

With respect to this clone: Compared with germline, one end of the junction differs, possibly owing to a read error. The chain carries TRBV29-1 and TRBJ2-7, with 10 bases aligning to TRBD1. Germline V gives CDR1 SQVTM, CDR2 ANQGSEA. The CDR3 contains 12 residues. This CDR3 is CSVENPGQGLSF. The CDR3 DNA follows: TGCAGCGTTGAGAATCCGGGACAGGGGTTATCGTTC.

The chain recombines TRBV5-1 with TRBJ2-3; TRBD2 matches at 12 bases. The germline V gene has CDR1 SGHRS and CDR2 YFSETQ. CDR3 length: 17 amino acids. The junction had 13 bases not matched to a gene; V was cut back by 7 bases and J by 4 bases. CDR3 residues: CASSMRGLAGTADTQYF. CDR3 nucleotide sequence: TGCGCCAGCTCTATGAGAGGACTAGCGGGGACCGCAGATACGCAGTATTTT.

The rearrangement links TRBV10-2 to TRBJ1-1; tentative D call: TRBD1 (5 bases). The CDR3 has 13 amino acids. Germline CDR1 WSHSY, CDR2 SAAADI. V lost 7 bases to trimming and J lost 4 bases, with 13 bases between them. CDR3 sequence reads: CASTGGGGTEAFF. CDR3 sequence (DNA): TGCGCCAGCACTGGGGGGGGAGGCACTGAAGCTTTCTTT.

J is TRBJ1-2 and V is TRBV5-1; D call uncertain. Per germline, CDR1 SGHRS and CDR2 YFSETQ. This CDR3 region has 14 residues. Between the trimmed V and J ends, which lost 0 bases and 5 bases, there was a span of 11 bases. CDR3 sequence: CASSLEASGYGYTF. The CDR3, as DNA: TGCGCCAGCAGCTTGGAGGCCAGCGGGTATGGCTACACCTTC.

The V call is TRBV7-2, the J call TRBJ2-5; TRBD2 might be the D (6 bases). The CDR3 has 14 amino acids. The germline V gene encodes CDR1 SGHTA and CDR2 FQGNSA. With 5 bases removed from V and 4 bases from J, the gap between germline ends came to 14 bases. The CDR3 reads CASSPQTGAETQYF. The DNA of the CDR3 is TGTGCCAGCAGCCCCCAAACGGGAGCAGAGACCCAGTACTTC.

This clone was seen more than once but under ten times. The chain has TRBV5-1 and TRBJ2-2; 7 nucleotides line up with TRBD2. The V and J ends lost 4 bases and 5 bases, in that order; junction bases with no gene match: 8. The germline V gene has CDR1 SGHRS and CDR2 YFSETQ. This CDR3 has 15 amino acids. CDR3 DNA sequence: TGCGCCAGCAGCGTTCTCCTAGCGGCAACCGGGGAGCTGTTTTTT. Amino acids: CASSVLLAATGELFF.

The genes are TRBV7-9 and TRBJ2-1; D is uncertain. CDR1 and CDR2 from the germline V gene are SEHNR and FQNEAQ (reference sequence). CDR3 length: 15 amino acids. V was shortened by 0 bases and J by 6 bases, with 12 bases between the two germline ends. The CDR3 region has the DNA TGTGCCAGCAGCTTAGCGAGAGTGTTCCCCAATGAGCAGTTCTTC. Residues: CASSLARVFPNEQFF.

This clone appeared once. The CDR3: CASSDSGRAVEQYF. The CDR3 DNA is TGTGCCAGCAGCGATAGCGGGAGGGCCGTCGAGCAGTACTTC. This sequence joins TRBV9 and TRBJ2-7; 11 nucleotides match TRBD2. V shed 3 bases, J shed 6 bases, and the junction held 5 bases outside the gene matches. The CDR3 spans 14 residues. Per germline, CDR1 SGDLS and CDR2 YYNGEE.

CDR3 in DNA: TGTGCCAGCAGCTTAGTGGGCAGAACTAGCACAGATACGCAGTATTTT. This translates into CASSLVGRTSTDTQYF. The V gene is TRBV13, the J gene TRBJ2-3; D not resolved. V gave up 1 base and J gave up 0 bases, with 11 bases separating them. This CDR3 spans 16 amino acids. Germline CDR1 PRHDT, CDR2 FYEKMQ (reference sequence).

A few counts support this clone. The V call is TRBV7-2, the J call TRBJ2-2, with TRBD2 matching 10 bases. Looked up from germline, CDR1 is SGHTA and CDR2 is FQGNSA. The V gene end was trimmed by 6 bases and the J gene end by 4 bases; junction bases not matched to a gene: 5. The CDR3 consists of 15 residues. CDR3 protein: CASSSAGGPTGELFF. The CDR3 region has the DNA TGTGCCAGCAGTTCAGCGGGAGGGCCCACCGGGGAGCTGTTTTTT. Supplemented by reference TRBV7-2 and TRBJ2-2, the full variable domain reads GAGVSQSPSNKVTEKGKDVELRCDPISGHTALYWYRQSLGQGLEFLIYFQGNSAPDKSGLPSDRFSAERTGGSVSTLTIQRTQQEDSAVYLCASSSAGGPTGELFFGEGSRLTVL.

The chain carries TRBV19 and TRBJ2-7, with a possible D match to TRBD1 (6 bases). V lost 5 bases, J lost 1 base, and 24 bases lay in between. Per germline, CDR1 LNHDA and CDR2 SQIVND (reference sequence). The CDR3 consists of 18 residues. The CDR3 bases are TGTGCCAGTAGTTCCGTTGACAGGTTTGGGCCCGGATCCTACGAGCAGTACTTC. Its protein is CASSSVDRFGPGSYEQYF. The full variable domain, rest sourced from reference TRBV19 and TRBJ2-7, is DGGITQSPKYLFRKEGQNVTLSCEQNLNHDAMYWYRQDPGQGLRLIYYSQIVNDFQKGDIAEGYSVSREKKESFPLTVTSAQKNPTAFYLCASSSVDRFGPGSYEQYFGPGTRLTVT.

V is TRBV11-2 and J is TRBJ2-7; TRBD1 matches 11 bases. CDR1 and CDR2 (germline): SGHAT, FQNNGV. There are 17 residues in the CDR3. Trimming cost V 1 base and J 4 bases; bases outside gene matches: 9. For the CDR3, the DNA is TGTGCCAGCAGCTTAGCCTCCGTAAGGGACAGGGGGTACGAGCAGTACTTC. It specifies CASSLASVRDRGYEQYF. The variable domain in full, with the rest retrieved from reference TRBV11-2 and TRBJ2-7, is EAGVAQSPRYKIIEKRQSVAFWCNPISGHATLYWYQQILGQGPKLLIQFQNNGVVDDSQLPKDRFSAERLKGVDSTLKIQPAKLEDSAVYLCASSLASVRDRGYEQYFGPGTRLTVT.

In its sample, this clone was seen a few times. The J gene is TRBJ2-5, the V gene TRBV7-8; D is ambiguous. Germline CDR1 is SGHVS and CDR2 is FQNEAQ. The CDR3 totals 13 residues. V lost 5 bases, J lost 2 bases, and 9 bases lay in between. CDR3: CASSLVRQETQYF. CDR3 in DNA: TGTGCCAGCAGCCTTGTGAGGCAAGAGACCCAGTACTTC.

The chain recombines TRBV2 with TRBJ2-7, with D possibly being TRBD1 (6 bases). CDR3 length: 14 amino acids. From germline, CDR1 is SNHLY and CDR2 FYNNEI. Trimming left V 6 bases short and J 6 bases short, with 18 bases between. CDR3 residues: CASRELGTLSEQYF. The CDR3 DNA reads as TGTGCCAGCAGGGAGCTCGGGACACTAAGCGAGCAGTACTTC.

The CDR3 nucleotides are TGCAGCGGGGGTCGTGGGACAGGGGGCAACGAGCAGTACTTC. Amino acid sequence: CSGGRGTGGNEQYF. This rearrangement joins TRBV29-1 to TRBJ2-7; 12 positions match TRBD1. Unmatched junction bases numbered 9, after V lost 7 bases and J lost 5 bases. From germline, CDR1 is SQVTM and CDR2 ANQGSEA. The CDR3 covers 14 residues.

The rearrangement links TRBV4-1 to TRBJ1-2; D not certain. The germline gives CDR1 MGHRA, CDR2 YSYEKL. The CDR3 consists of 18 residues. The V end was cut by 5 bases, the J end by 0 bases, with 22 bases between. This CDR3 is CASSSPGLMTRPNYGYTF. The CDR3 region has the DNA TGCGCCAGCAGCTCCCCGGGGTTAATGACAAGACCTAACTATGGCTACACCTTC.